Listed below are T cell receptor beta chains from one sample, sequenced in a study of blood T cell repertoires in COVID-19. Data came from immunoSEQ multiplex PCR; TCRdb stores just in-frame clones and leaves some out. The sample yields about 210,000 clones, under 95% seen once. Material: peripheral blood. The receptors were gathered from a man younger than 40 with acute or convalescent COVID-19. Each CDR3 is given with its conserved first and last residue.

>TRBV7-7|TRBJ2-2
CASSTTGMNTGELFF
>TRBV27|TRBJ2-1
CASSAGLTFRDEQFF
>TRBV5-1|TRBJ2-7
CASSLAGDSYEQYF
>TRBV21-1|TRBJ2-2
CASSKTGHGELFF
>TRBV2|TRBJ1-2
CASSPGQDGYTF
>TRBV7-8|TRBJ1-2
CASSPTAANYGYTF
>TRBV5-1|TRBJ1-6
CASSAWELGNSPLHF
>TRBV3-1/TRBV3-2|TRBJ1-2
CASSQDHPETGGDYGYTF
>TRBV9|TRBJ1-2
CASSVQEGGGYGYTF
>TRBV29-1|TRBJ1-2
CSVAGTGAGGYTF
>TRBV15|TRBJ1-5
CATGTSYGPQHF